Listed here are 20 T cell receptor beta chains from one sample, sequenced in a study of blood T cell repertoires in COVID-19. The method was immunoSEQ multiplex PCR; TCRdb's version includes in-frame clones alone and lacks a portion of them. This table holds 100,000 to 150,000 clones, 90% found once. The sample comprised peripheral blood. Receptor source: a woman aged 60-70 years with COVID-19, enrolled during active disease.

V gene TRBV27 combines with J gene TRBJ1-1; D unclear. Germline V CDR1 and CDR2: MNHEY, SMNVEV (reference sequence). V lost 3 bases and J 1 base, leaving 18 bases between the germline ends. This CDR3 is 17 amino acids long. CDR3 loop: CASSLLPGRVGNTEAFF. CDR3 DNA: TGTGCCAGCAGTTTGCTCCCCGGGAGGGTAGGGAACACTGAAGCTTTCTTT.

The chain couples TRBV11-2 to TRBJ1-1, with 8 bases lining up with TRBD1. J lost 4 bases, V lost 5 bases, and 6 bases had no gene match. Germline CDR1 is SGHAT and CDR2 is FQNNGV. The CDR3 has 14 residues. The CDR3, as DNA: TGTGCCAGCAGCCCCCGACAGGGGAGCACTGAAGCTTTCTTT. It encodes CASSPRQGSTEAFF.

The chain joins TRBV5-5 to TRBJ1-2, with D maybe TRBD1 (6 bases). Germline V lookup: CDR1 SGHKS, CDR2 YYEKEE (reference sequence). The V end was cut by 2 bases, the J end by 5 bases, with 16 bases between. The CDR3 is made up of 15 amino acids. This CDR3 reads CASSFDGQGGYGYTF. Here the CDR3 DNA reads TGTGCCAGCAGCTTTGATGGACAAGGGGGTTATGGCTACACCTTC.

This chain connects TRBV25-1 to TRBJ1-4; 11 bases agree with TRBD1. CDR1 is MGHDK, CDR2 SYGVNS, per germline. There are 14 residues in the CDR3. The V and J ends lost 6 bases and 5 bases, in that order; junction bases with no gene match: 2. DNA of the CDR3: TGTGCCAGCAGGGGGACAGGGGGAAATGAAAAACTGTTTTTT. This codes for CASRGTGGNEKLFF.

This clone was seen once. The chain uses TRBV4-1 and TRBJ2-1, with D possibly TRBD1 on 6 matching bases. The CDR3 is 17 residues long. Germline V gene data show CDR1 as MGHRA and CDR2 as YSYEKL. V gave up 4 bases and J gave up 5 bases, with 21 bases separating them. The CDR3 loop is CASSPGHSVARHNEQFF. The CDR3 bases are TGCGCCAGCAGCCCGGGACACTCAGTAGCCAGACACAATGAGCAGTTCTTC.

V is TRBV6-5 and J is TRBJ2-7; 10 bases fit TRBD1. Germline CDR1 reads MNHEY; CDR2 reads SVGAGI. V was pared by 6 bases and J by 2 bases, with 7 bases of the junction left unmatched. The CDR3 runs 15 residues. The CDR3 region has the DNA TGTGCCAGCAGCCCGGACAGGGGGAGAACCTACGAGCAGTACTTC. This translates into CASSPDRGRTYEQYF.

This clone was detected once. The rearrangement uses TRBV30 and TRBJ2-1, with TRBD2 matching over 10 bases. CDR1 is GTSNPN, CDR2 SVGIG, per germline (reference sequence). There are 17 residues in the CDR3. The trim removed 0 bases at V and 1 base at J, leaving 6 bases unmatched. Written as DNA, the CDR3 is TGTGCCTGGAGTGTCCGAGGACTAGCGGCTTCCTACAATGAGCAGTTCTTC. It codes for CAWSVRGLAASYNEQFF.

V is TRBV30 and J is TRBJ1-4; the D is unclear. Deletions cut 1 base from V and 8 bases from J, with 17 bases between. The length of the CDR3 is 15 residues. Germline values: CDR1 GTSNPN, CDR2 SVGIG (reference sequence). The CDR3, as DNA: TGTGCCTGGAGTGATGGAGGGATTGCCCGCGAAAAACTGTTTTTT. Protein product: CAWSDGGIAREKLFF.

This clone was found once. The CDR3 DNA follows: TGTGCCAGCAGCGGACGGACAGGTGAGAACACCTTC. It is translated as CASSGRTGENTF. This rearrangement joins TRBV21-1 to TRBJ1-2; TRBD1, the D gene given by the table, was not confirmed from the DNA. TRBV21-1 has pseudogene status. This CDR3 region has 12 residues.

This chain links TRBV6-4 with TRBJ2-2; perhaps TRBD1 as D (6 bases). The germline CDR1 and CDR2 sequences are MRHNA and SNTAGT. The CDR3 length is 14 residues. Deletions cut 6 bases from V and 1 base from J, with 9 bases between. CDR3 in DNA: TGTGCCAGCAGAACGGACAGGAACACCGGGGAGCTGTTTTTT. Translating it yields CASRTDRNTGELFF.

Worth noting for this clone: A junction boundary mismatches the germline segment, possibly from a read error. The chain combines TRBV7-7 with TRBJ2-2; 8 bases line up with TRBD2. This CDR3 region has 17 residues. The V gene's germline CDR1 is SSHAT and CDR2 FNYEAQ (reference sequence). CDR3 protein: CASSRAGGGRNTGELFF. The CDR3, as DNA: TGTGCTAGCAGCCGTGCTGGCGGGGGGAGGAACACCGGGGAGCTGTTTTTT.

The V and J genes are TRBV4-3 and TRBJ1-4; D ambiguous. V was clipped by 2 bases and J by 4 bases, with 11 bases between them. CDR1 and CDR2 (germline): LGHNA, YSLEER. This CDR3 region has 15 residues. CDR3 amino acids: CASSQFRGDNEKLFF. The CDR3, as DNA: TGCGCCAGCAGCCAATTTCGGGGAGATAATGAAAAACTGTTTTTT.

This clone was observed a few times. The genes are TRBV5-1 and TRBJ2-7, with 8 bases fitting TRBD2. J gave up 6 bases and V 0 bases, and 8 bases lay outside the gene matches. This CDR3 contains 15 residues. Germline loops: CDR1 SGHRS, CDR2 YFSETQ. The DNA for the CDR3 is TGCGCCAGCAGCTTGGCGGGGGGGGCGCAGGGCGAGCAGTACTTC. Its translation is CASSLAGGAQGEQYF.

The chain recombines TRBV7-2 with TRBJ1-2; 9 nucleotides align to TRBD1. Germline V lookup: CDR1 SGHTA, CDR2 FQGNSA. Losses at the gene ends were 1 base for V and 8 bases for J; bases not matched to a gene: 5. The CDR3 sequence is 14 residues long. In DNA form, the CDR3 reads TGTGCCAGCAGCTTAGACCGGACAGGGGACGGCTACACCTTC. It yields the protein CASSLDRTGDGYTF.

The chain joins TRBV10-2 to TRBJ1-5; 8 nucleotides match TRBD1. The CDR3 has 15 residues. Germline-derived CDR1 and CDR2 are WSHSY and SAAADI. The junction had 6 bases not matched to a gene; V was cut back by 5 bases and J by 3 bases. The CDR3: CASSTDRGLNQPQHF. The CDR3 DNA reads TGCGCCAGCAGTACAGACAGGGGTCTCAATCAGCCCCAGCATTTT.

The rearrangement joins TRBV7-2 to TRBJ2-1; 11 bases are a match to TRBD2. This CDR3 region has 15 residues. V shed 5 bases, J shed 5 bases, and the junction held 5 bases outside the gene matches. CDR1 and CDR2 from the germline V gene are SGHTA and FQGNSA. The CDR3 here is CASSKTSGDHNEQFF. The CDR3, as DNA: TGTGCCAGCAGCAAGACTAGCGGGGACCACAATGAGCAGTTCTTC.

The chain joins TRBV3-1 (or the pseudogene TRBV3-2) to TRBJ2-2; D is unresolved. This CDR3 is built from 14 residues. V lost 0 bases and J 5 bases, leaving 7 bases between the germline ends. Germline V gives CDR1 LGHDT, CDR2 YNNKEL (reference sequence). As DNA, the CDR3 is TGTGCCAGCAGCCAAGAATCGCGTACCGGGGAGCTGTTTTTT. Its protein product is CASSQESRTGELFF.

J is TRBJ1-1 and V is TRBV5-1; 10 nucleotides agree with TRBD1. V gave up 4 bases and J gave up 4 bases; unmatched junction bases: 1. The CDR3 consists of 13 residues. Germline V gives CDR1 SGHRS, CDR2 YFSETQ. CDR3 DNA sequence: TGCGCCAGCAGCCGGACAGGGGGCACTGAAGCTTTCTTT. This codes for CASSRTGGTEAFF.

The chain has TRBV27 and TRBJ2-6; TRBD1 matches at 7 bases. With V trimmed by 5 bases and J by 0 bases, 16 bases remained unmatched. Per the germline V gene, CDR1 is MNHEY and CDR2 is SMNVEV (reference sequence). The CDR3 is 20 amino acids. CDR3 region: CASSPKPQGSPLSGANVLTF. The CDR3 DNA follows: TGTGCCAGCAGTCCAAAACCACAGGGGTCGCCTCTCTCTGGGGCCAACGTCCTGACTTTC. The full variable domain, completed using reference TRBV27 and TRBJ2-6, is EAQVTQNPRYLITVTGKKLTVTCSQNMNHEYMSWYRQDPGLGLRQIYYSMNVEVTDKGDVPEGYKVSRKEKRNFPLILESPSPNQTSLYFCASSPKPQGSPLSGANVLTFGAGSRLTVL.

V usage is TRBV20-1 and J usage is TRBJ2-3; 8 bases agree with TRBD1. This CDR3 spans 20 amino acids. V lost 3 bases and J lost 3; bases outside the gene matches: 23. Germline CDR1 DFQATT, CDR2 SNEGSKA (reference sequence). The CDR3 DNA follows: TGCAGTGCTAGTGAACTATCAGAAGGCCTTAGACAGGGGAGAACAGATACGCAGTATTTT. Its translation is CSASELSEGLRQGRTDTQYF.